This T cell receptor (beta chain) was captured by sequencing in a study of blood T cell repertoires in COVID-19. Data came from immunoSEQ multiplex PCR; TCRdb stores just in-frame clones and leaves some out. The sample gives about 55,000 clones, over 75% of which show up once; about an eighth is in the top ten. Germline-derived CDR1 and CDR2 are SGHTS and YDEGEE. Trimming left V 1 base short and J 9 bases short, with 23 bases between. This CDR3 region has 16 residues. The TCR comes from a human donor with active COVID-19. The donor label of this sample is uncertain. Material for sequencing was peripheral blood. The chain joins TRBV5-8 to TRBJ2-7; possibly TRBD2 for D (5 bases). CDR3 in DNA: TGTGCCAGCAGCTTGTCGGTCGGGGTCTACTCGTGGGGGCAGTACTTC. Protein sequence: CASSLSVGVYSWGQYF.